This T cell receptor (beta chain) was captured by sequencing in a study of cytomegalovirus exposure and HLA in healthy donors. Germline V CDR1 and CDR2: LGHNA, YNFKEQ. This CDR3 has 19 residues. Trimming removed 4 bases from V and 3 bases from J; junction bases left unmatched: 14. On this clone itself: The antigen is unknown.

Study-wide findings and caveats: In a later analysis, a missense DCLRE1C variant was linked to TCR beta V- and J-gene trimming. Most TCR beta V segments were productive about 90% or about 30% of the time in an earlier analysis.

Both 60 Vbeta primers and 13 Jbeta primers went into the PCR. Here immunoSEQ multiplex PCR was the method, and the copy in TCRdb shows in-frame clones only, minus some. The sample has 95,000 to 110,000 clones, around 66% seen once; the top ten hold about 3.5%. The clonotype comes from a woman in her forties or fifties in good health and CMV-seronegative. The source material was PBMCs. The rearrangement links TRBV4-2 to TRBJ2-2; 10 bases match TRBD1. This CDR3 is CASSPKLDRGSPDTGELFF. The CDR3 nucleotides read TGTGCCAGCAGCCCCAAGCTGGACAGGGGGTCCCCAGACACCGGGGAGCTGTTTTTT.